The next 8 T cell receptor beta chains were all read from a single sample in a study of T cells in Graves' hyperthyroidism and ophthalmopathy. The source material, RNA transcripts, was used to amplify TCR beta CDR3 regions. The HTBI primer set drove a first-round RT-PCR of the TCR CDR3. From the multiplex PCR reads, TCRdb called clonotypes with MiXCR, one entry per CDR3 protein. There are 550,000 to 800,000 distinct CDR3 sequences in the sample; less than 20% occur only once, and roughly 8% lies in the top ten. The sample comprised blood. The origin of the receptors is a man younger than 35 with Graves' hyperthyroidism.

This rearrangement joins TRBV20-1 to TRBJ2-7; 7 nucleotides match TRBD2. Germline lookup yields CDR1 DFQATT and CDR2 SNEGSKA (reference sequence). The CDR3 is made up of 17 amino acids. With V trimmed by 1 base and J by 4 bases, 16 bases remained unmatched. The CDR3 loop reads CSARGFDLREYSYEQYF. CDR3 nucleotides: TGCAGTGCTAGAGGCTTCGACTTGCGGGAGTATTCTTACGAGCAGTACTTC.

At least ten counts were recorded for this clonotype. V usage is TRBV5-6 and J usage is TRBJ2-5; 9 nucleotides match TRBD2. Germline V gene sequence: CDR1 SGHDT, CDR2 YYEEEE. Trimming removed 6 bases from V and 2 bases from J; junction bases left unmatched: 5. CDR3 length equals 14 residues. CDR3 coding DNA: TGTGCCAGCACCGCCGCGGGGGGGCAAGAGACCCAGTACTTC. Translating it yields CASTAAGGQETQYF.

This clonotype was detected only once. The chain links TRBV28 to TRBJ1-6, with TRBD1 as a possible D gene (6 bases). Trimming removed 5 bases at V and 13 bases at J, with 24 bases between. CDR3 length: 16 residues. Germline V lookup: CDR1 MDHEN, CDR2 SYDVKM. The CDR3: CASSPLFNREQNPLHF. CDR3 bases: TGTGCCAGCAGTCCCCTTTTCAACAGGGAGCAAAACCCCCTCCACTTT.

The chain couples TRBV6-1 to TRBJ1-2; 9 bases match TRBD1. This CDR3 has 15 amino acids. Trimming at V came to 6 bases and at J to 6 bases, leaving 11 bases not matched to a gene. The germline V gene encodes CDR1 MNHNS and CDR2 SASEGT. This chain's CDR3 is CASSQMTGGEDGYTF. The DNA of the CDR3 is TGTGCCAGCAGCCAAATGACAGGGGGAGAAGATGGCTACACCTTC.

The gene calls are TRBV29-1 and TRBJ2-2; D may be TRBD2 (7 bases). With 6 bases removed from V and 3 bases from J, the gap between germline ends came to 17 bases. Germline-derived CDR1 and CDR2 are SQVTM and ANQGSEA. This CDR3 has 15 amino acids. The CDR3: CSVEGGGRDTGELFF. The CDR3 DNA reads as TGCAGCGTCGAGGGGGGGGGTAGGGACACCGGGGAGCTGTTTTTT.

This clonotype came up a few times. The chain combines TRBV5-1 with TRBJ2-6; 14 bases line up with TRBD2. After removal of 4 bases from V and 3 bases from J, the junction contained 9 bases not matched to a gene. The CDR3 loop spans 19 amino acids. Germline lookup yields CDR1 SGHRS and CDR2 YFSETQ. The CDR3 coding sequence is TGCGCCAGCAGCCTACAGACTAGCGGGAGGGCTAGTGGGGCCAACGTCCTGACTTTC. It codes for CASSLQTSGRASGANVLTF.

This clonotype has more than one count but fewer than ten. The gene calls are TRBV19 and TRBJ2-2, with a possible D match to TRBD2 (6 bases). The CDR3 length is 14 residues. V lost 5 bases, J lost 1 base, and 8 bases lay in between. Germline V gene sequence: CDR1 LNHDA, CDR2 SQIVND (reference sequence). CDR3: CASSWRENTGELFF. Written as DNA, the CDR3 is TGTGCCAGTAGTTGGCGGGAGAACACCGGGGAGCTGTTTTTT.

V usage is TRBV5-1 and J usage is TRBJ2-7; TRBD2 aligns across 8 bases. The CDR3 spans 16 residues. V trimming: 1 base; J trimming: 4 bases; junction bases outside the gene matches: 10. Germline CDR1 and CDR2: SGHRS and YFSETQ. The DNA for the CDR3 is TGCGCCAGCAGCTTGAGAGTAGCGGGAACAATATACGAGCAGTACTTC. Translation gives CASSLRVAGTIYEQYF.